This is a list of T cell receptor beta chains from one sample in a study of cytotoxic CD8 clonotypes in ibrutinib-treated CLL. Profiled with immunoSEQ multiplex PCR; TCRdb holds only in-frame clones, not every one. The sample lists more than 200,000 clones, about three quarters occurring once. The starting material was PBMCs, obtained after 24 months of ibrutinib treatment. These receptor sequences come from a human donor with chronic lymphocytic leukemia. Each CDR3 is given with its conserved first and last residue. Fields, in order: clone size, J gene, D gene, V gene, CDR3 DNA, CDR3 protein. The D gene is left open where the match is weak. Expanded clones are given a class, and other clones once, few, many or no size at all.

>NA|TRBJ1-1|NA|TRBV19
TGTGCCAGTTACCAGGGGAACACTGAAGCTTTCTTT
CASYQGNTEAFF
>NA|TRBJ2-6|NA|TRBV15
TGTGCCACCAGCAGCGGTGGGACCTCCGGGGCCAACGTCCTGACTTTC
CATSSGGTSGANVLTF
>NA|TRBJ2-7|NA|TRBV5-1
TGCGCCAGCAGCTTGGTTGCGGGCGGGGCCTACGAGCAGTACTTC
CASSLVAGGAYEQYF
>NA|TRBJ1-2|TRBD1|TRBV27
TGTGCCAGCAGAGAGGGGGCACGAGGCTACACCTTC
CASREGARGYTF
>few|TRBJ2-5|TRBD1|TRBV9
TGTGCCAGCAGCGTATCGACAGGGGAGTTAGGGACCCAGTACTTC
CASSVSTGELGTQYF
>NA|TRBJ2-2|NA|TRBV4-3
TGCGCCAGCAGCGAGGGACACCTGAACACCGGGGAGCTGTTTTTT
CASSEGHLNTGELFF
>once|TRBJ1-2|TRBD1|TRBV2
TGTGCCAGCTCCGGACAGGCTAACTATGGCTACACCTTC
CASSGQANYGYTF
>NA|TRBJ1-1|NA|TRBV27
TGTGCCAGCAGTCCACAGGGTAGGACTGAAGCTTTCTTT
CASSPQGRTEAFF
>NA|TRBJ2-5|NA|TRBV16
TGTGCCAGCAGCCAACATCGTGGGGCCATGGACTTC
CASSQHRGAMDF
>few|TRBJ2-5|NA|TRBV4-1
TGCGCCAGCAGCCAAGAATTCCAGACCCAGTACTTC
CASSQEFQTQYF
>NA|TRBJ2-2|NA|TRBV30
TGTGCCTGGAATCCGGGGAGCACCGGGGAGCTGTTTTTT
CAWNPGSTGELFF
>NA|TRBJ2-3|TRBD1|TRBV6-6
TGTGCCAGCACCAACAGGGGTCTCACAGATACGCAGTATTTT
CASTNRGLTDTQYF
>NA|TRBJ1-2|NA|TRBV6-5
TGTGCCAGCACTAGAGCGGGGGGCCAGGGCTACACCTTC
CASTRAGGQGYTF
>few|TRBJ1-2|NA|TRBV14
TGTGCCAGCAGCCAGTACGGATGGACCTATGGCTACACCTTC
CASSQYGWTYGYTF
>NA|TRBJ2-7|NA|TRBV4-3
TGCGCCAGCAGCCAATACGGTTCTCCCTACGAGCAGTACTTC
CASSQYGSPYEQYF
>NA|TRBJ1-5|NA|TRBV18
TGTGCCAGCTCAGGGGGTAGCAATCAGCCCCAGCATTTT
CASSGGSNQPQHF
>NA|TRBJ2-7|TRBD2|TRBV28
TGTGCCAGCAGTTTACTACTAGCGGGAGTAGAGCAGTACTTC
CASSLLLAGVEQYF
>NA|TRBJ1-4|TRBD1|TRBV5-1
TGCGCCAGCAGCTTTTCAACAGGGGGCGAGAATGAAAAACTGTTTTTT
CASSFSTGGENEKLFF
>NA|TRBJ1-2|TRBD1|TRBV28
TGTGCCAGCAGTTTGACAGGGTATGGCTACACCTTC
CASSLTGYGYTF
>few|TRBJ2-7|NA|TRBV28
TGTGCCAGCGCCTGGACACCCCACGAGCAGTACTTC
CASAWTPHEQYF
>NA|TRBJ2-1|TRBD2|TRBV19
TGTGCCAGTAGTCCTAGCGGGAGCGGCTACAATGAGCAGTTCTTC
CASSPSGSGYNEQFF
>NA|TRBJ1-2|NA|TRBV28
TGTGCCAGCAGTTTAAACCTGGGACATTCCGGCTACACCTTC
CASSLNLGHSGYTF
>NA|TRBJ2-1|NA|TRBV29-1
TGCAGCCCCTATTCCGGGTACGGTGAGCAGTTCTTC
CSPYSGYGEQFF
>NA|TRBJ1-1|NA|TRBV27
TGTGCCAGCAGTTTATGGGGAAACACTGAAGCTTTCTTT
CASSLWGNTEAFF
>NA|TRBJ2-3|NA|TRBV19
TGTGCCAGTAGTGGACCTGGGGATACGCAGTATTTT
CASSGPGDTQYF
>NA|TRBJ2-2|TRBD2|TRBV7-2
TGTGCCAGCAGCACAAGGACTAGCGGGAGCACCGGGGAGCTGTTTTTT
CASSTRTSGSTGELFF
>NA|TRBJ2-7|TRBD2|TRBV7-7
TGTGCTAGCAGCTTAGGTCCAAGCGGGAGAAACGAGCAGTACTTC
CASSLGPSGRNEQYF
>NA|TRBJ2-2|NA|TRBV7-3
TGTGCCAGCAGTCAGGGGAACACCGGGGAGCTGTTTTTT
CASSQGNTGELFF
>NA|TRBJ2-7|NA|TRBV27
TGTGCCTCCGGCGGCAGGATCTACGAGCAGTACTTC
CASGGRIYEQYF
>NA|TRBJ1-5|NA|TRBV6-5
TGTGCCAGCAGGATCGACGGGCTCCGTGGGCCCCAGCATTTT
CASRIDGLRGPQHF
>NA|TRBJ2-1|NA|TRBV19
TGTGCCAGTAGTCCCAAGGACAGAAGAACTAATGAGCAGTTCTTC
CASSPKDRRTNEQFF
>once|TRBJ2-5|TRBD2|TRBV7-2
TGTGCCAGCAGCTTAGCATCTTTAGCGGGAGTGGACCCGTACCAAGAGACCCAGTACTTC
CASSLASLAGVDPYQETQYF
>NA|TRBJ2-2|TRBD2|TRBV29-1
TGCAGCGGACTAGCGGGAGGGCCTTACACCGGGGAGCTGTTTTTT
CSGLAGGPYTGELFF
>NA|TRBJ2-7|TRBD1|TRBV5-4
TGTGCCAGCAGCCCGGACAGGGGATCCGAGCAGTACTTC
CASSPDRGSEQYF
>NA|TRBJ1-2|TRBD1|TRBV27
TGTGCCAGCAGTCCCACCCAGGGGGCTACTAACTATGGCTACACCTTC
CASSPTQGATNYGYTF
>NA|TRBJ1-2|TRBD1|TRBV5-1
TGCGCCAGCAGCTTGGCCGGGACAGGGTATGGCTACACCTTC
CASSLAGTGYGYTF
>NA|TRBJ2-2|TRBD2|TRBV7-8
TGTGCCTCTCGGTGGCGGGAGGGCCCCGCTAGCACCGGGGAGCTGTTTTTT
CASRWREGPASTGELFF
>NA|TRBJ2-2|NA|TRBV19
TGTGCCAGTAGTATATGGAGGGACCCGAACACCGGGGAGCTGTTTTTT
CASSIWRDPNTGELFF
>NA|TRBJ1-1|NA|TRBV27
TGTGCCAGCAGTTTGGGAGGTGGGTTGAACACTGAAGCTTTCTTT
CASSLGGGLNTEAFF